The present TCR beta chain was sequenced within a study of beta chain features in type 1 diabetes listed by TCRdb under 2018. About the study as a whole: Patients and healthy donors did not differ in mean age, gender distribution, total cell number or subset yield. In the study, TCRB repertoires of sorted circulating CD4+ T cell subsets from recently diagnosed type 1 diabetes patients were compared with those of matched healthy donors. Regulatory and stem cell-like memory subsets were isolated from only 8 patients and roughly eight healthy donors, whereas naive and central memory subsets came from all 30 or so donors. Across all samples, 90 million to 130 million sorted cells were examined, and cell number per subset correlated strongly with RNA yield.

In its sample, this clone was seen a few times. Its antigen is still unknown. Base qualities are missing; no much larger clone stands one base away. Each donor gave one peripheral blood draw, averaging approximately 0.12 L, which was collected into heparinised tubes. A BD FACSAria II and a panel including CD45RO, CCR7, CD25, CD127, CD95 and CD27 were used to sort naive, central memory, regulatory and stem cell-like memory CD4+ T cells. All sorted populations exceeded 98% purity. PBMCs were isolated right away by Lymphoprep density gradient centrifugation and were stained directly, without culture. To minimize batch effects, samples were stained and sorted in pairs, one healthy donor with one patient per experiment. CDR1 SNHLY and CDR2 FYNNEI were looked up in the germline V gene. Unmatched junction bases come to 6, with V trimmed by 1 base and J by 7 bases. The CDR3 has 14 amino acids, counting the end cysteine and phenylalanine. Only the CDR3 region is kept as DNA, spanning 42 bases read in frame from base 1.

All of the isolated RNA was reverse transcribed with the High Capacity cDNA Reverse Transcription Kit, so expressed TCRB transcripts were sequenced. Deep immunoSEQ sequencing was applied to naive, central memory and regulatory T cell samples, giving an average of around 4 million total reads per sample. Sorted cells were lysed in RLT buffer, and RNA was extracted using DNase-treated RNeasy Micro or Mini kits according to cell number. To prevent cross-contamination, every cell subset was processed on its own, while patient and healthy donor samples were processed together. Using the immunoSEQ multiplex PCR, TCRB sequences were amplified from cDNA into 87-bp fragments spanning the CDR3 region. Sequencing of the amplicons was done on the Illumina HiSeq platform. As for how the authors treated the data: PCR bias was computationally corrected using synthetic template baselines, reads within Hamming distance 2 were collapsed, and singletons that could not be merged were discarded. Reads were aligned to IMGT to assign V, D and J genes, CDR3 length, and insertions or deletions at six rearrangement sites. Within each subset, clonotype counts were normalized to sorted cell number, and only after that were true diversity and Gini coefficients computed with the tcR R package. The overlap coefficient, calculated on TCRB nucleotide sequences, was used to measure repertoire sharing. The immuneACCESS repertoire file appears here via TCRdb, limited to in-frame rearrangements. These files lack a portion of the clones; in checked studies, under half of the deficit traces to unresolved V genes, and the cause of the others is not known. V and J calls and clone size are copied from that table; D and trimming were computed from the DNA. This sample comprises some 360,000 clones, around 10% of them detected only once. The ten top clones hold 0.6% of the sample.

Paper-wide results and their limitations: Naive, central memory and regulatory TCRB repertoires appeared to be more alike among patients than among healthy donors. PCR might favor shorter templates, but patient and control samples were amplified and corrected together, so any skew would affect both groups equally. At VDJ recombination sites, type 1 diabetes patients had fewer insertions and more deleted nucleotides, which implies abnormalities in thymic rearrangement. Because the HLA sub-analyses included only small numbers of individuals, any influence of HLA type on TCRB rearrangement was left unresolved. Type 1 diabetes patients showed a moderate but significant shortening of TCRB CDR3 length in all four CD4+ subsets. Because cDNA was sequenced instead of genomic DNA, activated cells with high expression could be over-represented, although the groups did not differ in activation or CD3 levels.

Sequenced: central memory CD4+ T cells from blood. This chain joins TRBV2 to TRBJ1-2, with 7 middle bases fitting TRBD1. The receptor was isolated from a man aged 25 to 40 with type 1 diabetes. The CDR3 region: CASSEGDREVGYTF. The DNA reads as follows: TGTGCCAGCAGTGAAGGTGACAGGGAAGTTGGCTACACCTTC.